What follows is one TCR beta chain and its context. Data came from immunoSEQ multiplex PCR; TCRdb stores just in-frame clones and leaves some out. The sample lists 78,000 or so clones; about nine tenths were seen once. These data are taken from a study of technical replicates of blood from a handful of donors. Germline CDR1 and CDR2: GTSNPN and SVGIG (reference sequence). The germline V and J ends were trimmed by 0 bases and 2 bases, with 5 bases remaining between them. This CDR3 is built from 12 residues. This TCR derives from a human donor in good health. Some clones in this sample may be carry-over from other donors' samples. Sequenced sample: T cells isolated from PBMCs. The chain employs TRBV30 and TRBJ2-7; D might be TRBD1 (5 bases). The CDR3 sequence is CAWSVGAYEQYF. CDR3 in DNA: TGTGCCTGGAGTGTAGGGGCCTACGAGCAGTACTTC.